This T cell receptor (beta chain) was sequenced during a study of blood T cell repertoires in COVID-19. Study in general: Both acute and convalescent COVID-19 samples were obtained from the United States, Italy and Spain. T cells, B-cell-depleted T cells, or PBMCs supplied cDNA or gDNA.

It was during active infection that Seattle patients were enrolled and then longitudinally followed. There are 16 residues in the CDR3. Trimming pared 2 bases from V and 1 base from J, leaving 14 bases between. CDR1 and CDR2 (germline): MNHEY, SVGAGI. Per the original methods: Using reference gene primer amplification, nucleated cell counts were estimated. The protocol was immunoSEQ multiplex PCR, while the TCRdb copy is restricted to in-frame clones and leaves out a portion. For V, J and clone size, that table is used; D and trimming come from the DNA. The data contain about 23,000 clones, 60% to 75% of them seen just once; the ten biggest clones take up over 6%.

J is TRBJ1-1 and V is TRBV6-5; D is undetermined. This TCR was sampled from a man between 45 and 60 years old with COVID-19, enrolled during active disease. What was sequenced was peripheral blood. The CDR3: CASSYPDARANTEAFF. The DNA of the CDR3 is TGTGCCAGCAGTTACCCAGACGCGAGGGCGAACACTGAAGCTTTCTTT.